Reported below is one T cell receptor (beta chain). As yet, its antigen is unknown. 60 Vbeta and 13 Jbeta primers were used in PCR. The repertoire was sequenced with immunoSEQ multiplex PCR; TCRdb's copy has only in-frame clones and lacks some. The table includes some 77,000 clones, about four fifths detected once. The data were taken from a study of cytomegalovirus exposure and HLA in healthy donors. Study-level results: Within an earlier analysis, most TCR beta V segments proved productive either about 87% or about 30% of the time.

Sequences were obtained from PBMCs. The clonotype was recovered from a man aged 50 to 60 in good health and CMV-seropositive.

The CDR3 sequence is CASSLGDRGPNTEAFF. DNA for the CDR3: TGCGCCAGCAGCTTGGGGGACAGGGGGCCGAACACTGAAGCTTTCTTT. The chain carries TRBV5-1 and TRBJ1-1, with 12 bases matching TRBD1. The CDR3 is 16 amino acids. With V trimmed by 0 bases and J by 1 base, 1 base remained unmatched. Germline V lookup: CDR1 SGHRS, CDR2 YFSETQ.